The 9 T cell receptor beta chains in this list originate from one sample, sequenced in a study of shared clonotypes between healthy human individuals. The repertoire was sequenced with immunoSEQ multiplex PCR; TCRdb's copy has only in-frame clones and lacks some. The sample shows 2 million to 2.5 million clones, over 85% of them seen only once. The sample comprised naive CD4+ T cells from PBMCs. Subset given: CD45RA+ positively selected. These receptors were obtained from a young man in good health. Some clones in this sample may be carry-over from other donors' samples.

The chain has TRBV27 and TRBJ2-7; the match to TRBD2 covers 7 bases. The CDR3 covers 19 residues. V trimming: 7 bases; J trimming: 2 bases; junction bases outside the gene matches: 23. Germline loops: CDR1 MNHEY, CDR2 SMNVEV (reference sequence). CDR3 residues: CASTPTPRGRAWATYEQYF. As DNA, the CDR3 is TGTGCCAGCACACCGACTCCACGGGGGAGGGCCTGGGCAACCTACGAGCAGTACTTC.

The chain uses TRBV21-1 and TRBJ2-5; the DNA was not used to check the table's D call, TRBD1. TRBV21-1 is deemed a pseudogene. The CDR3 sequence is 15 residues long. Written as DNA, the CDR3 is TGTGCCAGCAGCAAAGAGGACAGGGGGAAAGAGACCCAGTACTTC. Translated, it gives CASSKEDRGKETQYF.

The chain combines TRBV27 with TRBJ2-7; 7 nucleotides align to TRBD2. After removal of 0 bases from V and 4 bases from J, the junction contained 6 bases not matched to a gene. CDR1 is MNHEY, CDR2 SMNVEV, per germline (reference sequence). The CDR3 runs to 15 residues. CDR3 in DNA: TGTGCCAGCAGTTTATCCCAGCGGGAATGGTACGAGCAGTACTTC. This codes for CASSLSQREWYEQYF.

This chain joins TRBV6-6 and TRBJ2-5, with D possibly TRBD2 on 5 matching bases. V dropped 5 bases and J dropped 4 bases, with 8 bases sitting between them. CDR3 length equals 12 residues. In germline, CDR1 is MNHNY, CDR2 SVGAGI (reference sequence). This chain's CDR3 is CASSAAGETQYF. The CDR3 DNA sequence: TGTGCCAGCAGTGCGGCGGGAGAGACCCAGTACTTC.

In DNA, the CDR3 is TGTGCCAGCTCACAGGGCGGGGGGCTGAGGGACACTGAAGCTTTCTTT. As protein: CASSQGGGLRDTEAFF. The V call is TRBV18, the J call TRBJ1-1, with a possible D match to TRBD1 (6 bases). CDR1 and CDR2 (germline): KGHSH, LQKENI. The CDR3 spans 16 residues. Trimming took 4 bases from V and 3 from J, leaving 18 bases between them.

The chain links TRBV6-5 to TRBJ2-5; 9 bases agree with TRBD1. The CDR3 length is 15 residues. Germline V CDR1 and CDR2: MNHEY, SVGAGI. The V gene end was trimmed by 5 bases and the J gene end by 4 bases; junction bases not matched to a gene: 8. CDR3 DNA sequence: TGTGCCAGCAGTCGACGACAGGGGGACGGAGAGACCCAGTACTTC. Amino acid sequence: CASSRRQGDGETQYF.

The CDR3 sequence is CASSSSGTGGEKLFF. DNA for the CDR3: TGCGCCAGCAGCTCCTCCGGGACAGGAGGGGAAAAACTGTTTTTT. This sequence joins TRBV5-1 and TRBJ1-4; the match to TRBD1 covers 8 bases. V was pared by 3 bases and J by 8 bases, with 9 bases of the junction left unmatched. Germline V gene sequence: CDR1 SGHRS, CDR2 YFSETQ. The CDR3 contains 15 residues.

The genes are TRBV12-5 and TRBJ2-5; no clear D gene. The CDR3 extends over 14 amino acids. Trimming stripped 7 bases from V and 5 bases from J, with 17 bases between. The germline V gene encodes CDR1 LGHNT and CDR2 FRNRAP. The CDR3 spells CASATNSARETQYF. CDR3 nucleotide sequence: TGTGCTAGTGCCACTAACAGCGCCAGGGAGACCCAGTACTTC.

The rearrangement links TRBV10-2 to TRBJ2-1; perhaps TRBD2 as D (6 bases). The germline V gene has CDR1 WSHSY and CDR2 SAAADI. CDR3 length: 13 residues. Trimming took off 6 bases at V and 6 bases at J, with 12 bases between the two ends. This CDR3 is CASRRGLSNEQFF. For the CDR3, the DNA is TGCGCCAGCAGAAGGGGACTGAGCAATGAGCAGTTCTTC.